A selection of T cell receptor beta chains follows, all from one sample in a study of T cells in narcolepsy. Data came from immunoSEQ multiplex PCR; TCRdb stores just in-frame clones and leaves some out. The repertoire holds tens of thousands of clones, about 86% seen once, with 0.7% to 0.75% in the top ten. Input material: CD45RA- memory CD4+ T cells from PBMCs. The receptors derive from a human donor with narcolepsy. The CDR3 runs from the conserved cysteine through the conserved F or W. The D gene is left open where the match is weak.

J gene	CDR3 length	D gene	V gene	CDR3 protein	CDR3 DNA
TRBJ2-1	20	TRBD2	TRBV11-3	CASSLVGTGTSGGVYNEQFF	TGTGCCAGCAGCTTGGTCGGAACCGGGACTAGCGGGGGGGTCTACAATGAGCAGTTCTTC
TRBJ1-2	12	-	TRBV29-1	CSVVLPNYGYTF	TGCAGCGTTGTTTTACCCAACTATGGCTACACCTTC
TRBJ1-5	12	TRBD1	TRBV6-1	CASRTGKQPQHF	TGTGCCAGCAGGACAGGGAAGCAGCCCCAGCATTTT
TRBJ2-7	15	TRBD1	TRBV28	CASSPTGGSSYEQYF	TGTGCCAGCAGTCCTACAGGGGGGAGCTCCTACGAGCAGTACTTC
TRBJ1-1	15	-	TRBV5-4	CASSSRGRRSPEAFF	TGTGCCAGCAGCTCCCGTGGACGGCGGTCCCCTGAAGCTTTCTTT
TRBJ1-1	15	-	TRBV28	CASSDSETMNTEAFF	TGTGCCAGCAGTGATAGTGAGACCATGAACACTGAAGCTTTCTTT
TRBJ2-7	14	-	TRBV5-6	CASSLVGLRGEQYF	TGTGCCAGCAGCTTAGTCGGGCTGAGGGGCGAGCAGTACTTC
TRBJ2-1	13	-	TRBV7-3	CASSSGSYNEQFF	TGTGCCAGCAGCTCCGGATCGTACAATGAGCAGTTCTTC
TRBJ2-1	17	-	TRBV27	CASSPLAGISSYNEQFF	TGTGCCAGCAGTCCTCTGGCCGGGATTAGCTCCTACAATGAGCAGTTCTTC
TRBJ1-5	13	TRBD1	TRBV6-1	CAIGQGRNQPQHF	TGTGCCATCGGACAGGGAAGAAATCAGCCCCAGCATTTT